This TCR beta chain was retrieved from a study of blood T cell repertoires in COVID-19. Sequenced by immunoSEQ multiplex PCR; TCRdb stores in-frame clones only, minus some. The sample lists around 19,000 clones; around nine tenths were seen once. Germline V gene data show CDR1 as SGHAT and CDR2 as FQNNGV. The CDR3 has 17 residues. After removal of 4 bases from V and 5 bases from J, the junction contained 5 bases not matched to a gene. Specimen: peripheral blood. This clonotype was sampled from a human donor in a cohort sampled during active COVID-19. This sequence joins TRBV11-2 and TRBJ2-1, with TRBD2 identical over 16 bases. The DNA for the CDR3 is TGTGCCAGCAGCTCGGGACTAGCGGGAGGGTTCCACAATGAGCAGTTCTTC. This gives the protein CASSSGLAGGFHNEQFF.